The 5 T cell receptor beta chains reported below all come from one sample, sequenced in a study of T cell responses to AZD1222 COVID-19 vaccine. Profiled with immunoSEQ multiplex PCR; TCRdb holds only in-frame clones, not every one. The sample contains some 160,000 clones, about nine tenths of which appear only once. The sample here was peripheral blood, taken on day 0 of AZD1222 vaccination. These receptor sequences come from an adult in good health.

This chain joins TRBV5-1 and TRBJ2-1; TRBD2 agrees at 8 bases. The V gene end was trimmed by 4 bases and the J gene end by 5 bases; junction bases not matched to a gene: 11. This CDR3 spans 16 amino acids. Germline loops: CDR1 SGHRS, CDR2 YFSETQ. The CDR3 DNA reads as TGCGCCAGCAGCCCGTCCTCAGGACTAGCCAACAATGAGCAGTTCTTC. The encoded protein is CASSPSSGLANNEQFF.

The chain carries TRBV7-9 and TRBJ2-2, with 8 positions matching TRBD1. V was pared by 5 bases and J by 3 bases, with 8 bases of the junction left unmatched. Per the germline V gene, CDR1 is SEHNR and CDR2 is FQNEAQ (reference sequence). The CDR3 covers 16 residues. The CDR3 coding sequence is TGTGCCAGCAGCCCCCACAGGGGGTGGTACACCGGGGAGCTGTTTTTT. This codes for CASSPHRGWYTGELFF.

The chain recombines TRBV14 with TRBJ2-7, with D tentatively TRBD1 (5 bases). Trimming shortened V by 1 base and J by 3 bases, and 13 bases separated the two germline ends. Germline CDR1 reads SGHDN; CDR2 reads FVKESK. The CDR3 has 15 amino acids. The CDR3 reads CASSQGLWGNYEQYF. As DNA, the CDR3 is TGTGCCAGCAGCCAAGGGCTCTGGGGCAACTACGAGCAGTACTTC.

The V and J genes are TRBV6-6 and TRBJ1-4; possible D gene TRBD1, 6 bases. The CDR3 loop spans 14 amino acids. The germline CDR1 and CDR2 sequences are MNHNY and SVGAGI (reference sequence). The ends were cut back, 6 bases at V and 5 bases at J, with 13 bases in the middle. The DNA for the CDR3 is TGTGCCAGCAGACTACAGGGCGGGAATGAAAAACTGTTTTTT. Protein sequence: CASRLQGGNEKLFF.

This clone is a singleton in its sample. The CDR3 reads CASSPFGPLQGKLVDGYTF. CDR3 bases: TGTGCCAGCAGTCCCTTCGGGCCCTTACAGGGAAAGTTGGTGGATGGCTACACCTTC. The chain uses TRBV6-6 and TRBJ1-2; D possibly corresponds to TRBD1 (6 bases). The V gene lost 5 bases and the J gene lost 6 bases, with 31 bases spanning the gap. The CDR3 is 19 amino acids. Germline V gene sequence: CDR1 MNHNY, CDR2 SVGAGI (reference sequence).